The 16 T cell receptor beta chains presented below share a single source sample, sequenced in a study of shared clonotypes between healthy human individuals (dated by TCRdb to 2020 to 2021). Preparation of the library involved the immunoSEQ multiplex PCR assay. Sourced from immuneACCESS, this table was stored by TCRdb with only in-frame sequences that have V and J called. A share of the clones is absent; for the studies checked, an unresolved V gene accounts for under half, and the remainder has no known explanation. A total of 2 million to 2.5 million clones appear in this sample, just under 95% of them only once. The ten largest clones represent around 0.35% of the sample. Input material: naive CD4+ T cells from PBMCs. The cell subset or site label for this specimen denotes: CD45RA+ positively selected. Source of these receptors: a young man in good health. Some clones in this sample may be carry-over from other donors' samples.

The chain couples TRBV5-1 to TRBJ2-5; 7 nucleotides align to TRBD1. V dropped 6 bases and J dropped 2; count of bases not matched to a gene: 10. The CDR3 length is 15 residues. Germline V lookup: CDR1 SGHRS, CDR2 YFSETQ. This chain's CDR3 is CASNRGGSGQETQYF. DNA of the CDR3: TGCGCCAGCAATCGAGGGGGCTCAGGTCAAGAGACCCAGTACTTC.

The chain combines TRBV18 with TRBJ2-5; D perhaps matches TRBD1 (6 bases). CDR3 length: 18 residues. Trimming stripped 2 bases from V and 5 bases from J, with 24 bases between. Germline CDR1 reads KGHSH; CDR2 reads LQKENI. The CDR3 here is CASSPTIISRGVSETQYF. In DNA form, the CDR3 reads TGTGCCAGCTCACCAACGATTATTAGCAGGGGAGTAAGCGAGACCCAGTACTTC.

The chain employs TRBV6-5 and TRBJ1-5; possibly TRBD1 for D (5 bases). The CDR3 is 10 residues long. V was clipped by 6 bases and J by 15 bases, with 12 bases between them. Germline CDR1 is MNHEY and CDR2 is SVGAGI. The CDR3 nucleotides read TGTGCCAGCAGCGGACACCAGTGGCATTTT. Translation: CASSGHQWHF.

The chain couples TRBV18 to TRBJ2-1; 10 positions match TRBD2. From germline, CDR1 is KGHSH and CDR2 LQKENI. Unmatched junction bases numbered 6, after V lost 1 base and J lost 3 bases. The CDR3 is made up of 17 amino acids. The CDR3 nucleotides read TGTGCCAGCTCACCACAATCGAGACTAGCGGGCTACAATGAGCAGTTCTTC. The encoded protein is CASSPQSRLAGYNEQFF.

This clone was recorded only once. The chain employs TRBV28 and TRBJ2-5, with 7 positions matching TRBD1. TRBJ2-7 matches the DNA end more closely, so the J call is doubtful. The CDR3 length is 12 residues. Germline lookup yields CDR1 MDHEN and CDR2 SYDVKM. CDR3 region: CASHGDSYEQYF. The CDR3 bases are TGTGCCAGTCATGGGGACAGCTACGAGCAGTACTTC.

This rearrangement joins TRBV5-1 to TRBJ1-1; 11 nucleotides align to TRBD1. J lost 3 bases, V lost 4 bases, and 8 bases had no gene match. Germline V gene sequence: CDR1 SGHRS, CDR2 YFSETQ. The CDR3 runs to 16 residues. This CDR3 is CASSPGTGGEDTEAFF. The CDR3 bases are TGCGCCAGCAGCCCCGGGACAGGGGGGGAGGACACTGAAGCTTTCTTT.

This chain links TRBV4-1 with TRBJ1-1; tentatively, D is TRBD1 (6 bases). V lost 6 bases to trimming and J lost 2 bases, with 10 bases between them. The germline V gene encodes CDR1 MGHRA and CDR2 YSYEKL. This CDR3 has 13 residues. In DNA, the CDR3 is TGCGCCAGCAGTCGAGGGGGAAACACTGAAGCTTTCTTT. Its protein product is CASSRGGNTEAFF.

J is TRBJ2-1 and V is TRBV7-2; TRBD1 might be the D (5 bases). The ends were cut back, 1 base at V and 3 bases at J, with 16 bases in the middle. This CDR3 has 17 amino acids. The germline gives CDR1 SGHTA, CDR2 FQGNSA. DNA for the CDR3: TGTGCCAGCAGCTTAGGCTCTCAGGGTTTTGGCTACAATGAGCAGTTCTTC. It translates to CASSLGSQGFGYNEQFF. The whole variable domain, filled in from reference TRBV7-2 and TRBJ2-1, reads GAGVSQSPSNKVTEKGKDVELRCDPISGHTALYWYRQSLGQGLEFLIYFQGNSAPDKSGLPSDRFSAERTGGSVSTLTIQRTQQEDSAVYLCASSLGSQGFGYNEQFFGPGTRLTVL.

This chain uses TRBV9 with TRBJ1-3, with 9 bases lining up with TRBD1. The CDR3 contains 17 residues. CDR1 and CDR2 from the germline V gene are SGDLS and YYNGEE. The J segment lost 3 bases and the V segment lost 4 bases, leaving 11 bases of the junction unmatched. In nucleotides, the CDR3 is TGTGCCAGCAGCCTCGGGACAGGGCTGCGAGTTGGAAACACCATATATTTT. Translation: CASSLGTGLRVGNTIYF.

This clone was seen just once. The rearrangement joins TRBV5-1 to TRBJ2-5, with 8 bases identical to TRBD1. CDR1 is SGHRS and CDR2 is YFSETQ in the germline V gene. The CDR3 extends over 15 amino acids. The ends lost 3 bases at V and 5 bases at J; junction bases unmatched: 9. This chain's CDR3 is CASSSHGQGGETQYF. CDR3 bases: TGCGCCAGCAGCTCTCACGGACAGGGAGGCGAGACCCAGTACTTC.

CDR3 sequence: CASSLMSGSSTDTQYF. In nucleotides, the CDR3 is TGTGCCAGCAGTTTGATGAGCGGGAGCTCCACAGATACGCAGTATTTT. The rearrangement joins TRBV27 to TRBJ2-3; 8 nucleotides agree with TRBD2. The V segment lost 3 bases and the J segment 2 bases; nucleotides outside the gene matches: 7. Germline V gene lookup returns CDR1 MNHEY and CDR2 SMNVEV (reference sequence). This CDR3 is 16 amino acids long.

V is TRBV12-1 and J is TRBJ2-1; the table gives TRBD1 as D, unverified against the DNA. TRBV12-1 is assigned pseudogene status. This CDR3 is built from 15 residues. This CDR3 is CASSPWTLRGNEQFF. In DNA form, the CDR3 reads TGTGCCAGCAGCCCATGGACCCTTAGGGGCAATGAGCAGTTCTTC.

V usage is TRBV9 and J usage is TRBJ2-2, with D unresolved. Trimming left V 0 bases short and J 5 bases short, with 2 bases between. This CDR3 spans 12 amino acids. Germline CDR1 SGDLS, CDR2 YYNGEE. In DNA, the CDR3 is TGTGCCAGCAGCGTAGAAACCGGGGAGCTGTTTTTT. Amino acids: CASSVETGELFF.

The CDR3 sequence is CASSLDRENTEAFF. For the CDR3, the DNA is TGTGCCAGCAGCTTGGACAGGGAGAACACTGAAGCTTTCTTT. V usage is TRBV5-4 and J usage is TRBJ1-1; D may be TRBD1 (6 bases). The CDR3 has 14 amino acids. Germline assignment: CDR1 SGHNT and CDR2 YYREEE (reference sequence). V was trimmed by 0 bases and J by 1 base, leaving 7 bases between them.

The chain uses TRBV28 and TRBJ1-2, with 7 bases matching TRBD1. The CDR3 has 14 residues. The trim removed 6 bases at V and 6 bases at J, leaving 10 bases unmatched. Germline V gene data show CDR1 as MDHEN and CDR2 as SYDVKM. In DNA form, the CDR3 reads TGTGCCAGCAGCTCAACCGGGACAGTTCATGGCTACACCTTC. Protein sequence: CASSSTGTVHGYTF.

The chain recombines TRBV4-2 with TRBJ2-5; TRBD2 agrees at 10 bases. With 5 bases clipped from V and 2 bases from J, the junction kept 8 bases outside the gene matches. CDR1 LGHNA and CDR2 YNFKEQ come from the germline V gene. The CDR3 consists of 16 residues. CDR3 residues: CASSKVASGGQETQYF. In DNA, the CDR3 is TGTGCCAGCAGCAAGGTGGCTAGCGGGGGACAAGAGACCCAGTACTTC.